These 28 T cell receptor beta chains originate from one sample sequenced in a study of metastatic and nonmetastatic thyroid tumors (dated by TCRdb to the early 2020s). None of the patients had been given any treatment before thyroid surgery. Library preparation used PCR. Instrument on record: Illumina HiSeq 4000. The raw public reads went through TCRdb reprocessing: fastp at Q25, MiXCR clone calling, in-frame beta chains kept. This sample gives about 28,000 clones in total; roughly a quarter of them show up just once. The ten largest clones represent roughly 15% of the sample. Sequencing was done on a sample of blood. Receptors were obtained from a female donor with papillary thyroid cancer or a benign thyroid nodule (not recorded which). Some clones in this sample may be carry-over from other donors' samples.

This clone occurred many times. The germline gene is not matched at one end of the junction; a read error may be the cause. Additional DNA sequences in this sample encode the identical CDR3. In nucleotides, the CDR3 is TGTGCCAGCAGTTACCAGGGAGCTGAAGCTTTCTTC. It is translated as CASSYQGAEAFF. The V call is TRBV6-2 or TRBV6-3, the J call TRBJ1-1, with D possibly TRBD1 on 5 matching bases. The CDR3 length is 12 residues. Germline CDR1 MNHEY, CDR2 SVGEGT.

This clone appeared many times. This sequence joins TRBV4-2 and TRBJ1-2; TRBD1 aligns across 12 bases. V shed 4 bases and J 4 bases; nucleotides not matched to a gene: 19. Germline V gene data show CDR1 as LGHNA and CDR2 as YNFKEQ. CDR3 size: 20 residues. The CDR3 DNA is TGTGCCAGCAGCCCCTCGATGACCGGGACAGGGGGCGCAAGCCTCTATGGCTACACCTTC. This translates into CASSPSMTGTGGASLYGYTF.

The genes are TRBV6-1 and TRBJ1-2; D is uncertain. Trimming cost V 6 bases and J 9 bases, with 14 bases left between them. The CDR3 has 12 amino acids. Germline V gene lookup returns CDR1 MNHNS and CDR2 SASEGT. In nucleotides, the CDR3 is TGTGCCAGCAGATTCAGGTTAGGATGCTACACCTTC. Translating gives CASRFRLGCYTF.

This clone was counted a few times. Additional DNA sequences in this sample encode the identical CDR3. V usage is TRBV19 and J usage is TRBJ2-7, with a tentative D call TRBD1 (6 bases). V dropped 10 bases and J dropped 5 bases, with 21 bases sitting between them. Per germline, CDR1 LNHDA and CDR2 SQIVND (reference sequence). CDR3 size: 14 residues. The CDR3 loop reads CATPTGTGSHEQYF. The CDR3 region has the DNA TGTGCCACCCCCACTGGTACAGGGTCCCACGAGCAGTACTTC.

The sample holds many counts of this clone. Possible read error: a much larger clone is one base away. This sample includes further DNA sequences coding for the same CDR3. CDR3 in amino acids: CVSRTGEYPGNTIYF. CDR3 DNA sequence: TGTGTCAGTAGGACAGGGGAGTATCCTGGAAACACCATATATTTT. The rearrangement links TRBV19 to TRBJ1-3, with TRBD1 matching over 9 bases. CDR1 is LNHDA and CDR2 is SQIVND in the germline V gene (reference sequence). The CDR3 spans 15 residues. Drawing the rest from reference TRBV19 and TRBJ1-3, the complete variable domain is DGGITQSPKYLFRKEGQNVTLSCEQNLNHDAMYWYRQDPGQGLRLIYYSQIVNDFQKGDIAEGYSVSREKKESFPLTVTSAQKNPTAFYLCVSRTGEYPGNTIYFGEGSWLTVV.

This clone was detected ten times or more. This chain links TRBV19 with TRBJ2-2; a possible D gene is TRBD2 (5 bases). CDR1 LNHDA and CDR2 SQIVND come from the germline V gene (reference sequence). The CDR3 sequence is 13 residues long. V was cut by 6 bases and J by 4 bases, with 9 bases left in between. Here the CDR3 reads CASSFGLTGELFF. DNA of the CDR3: TGTGCCAGTAGCTTTGGACTCACCGGGGAGCTGTTTTTT.

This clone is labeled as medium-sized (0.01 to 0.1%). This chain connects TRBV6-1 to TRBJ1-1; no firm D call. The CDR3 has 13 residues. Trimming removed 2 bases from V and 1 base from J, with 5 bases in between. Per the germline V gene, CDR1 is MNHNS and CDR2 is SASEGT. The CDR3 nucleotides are TGTGCCAGCAGTGAAAAAGAGAACACTGAAGCTTTCTTT. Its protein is CASSEKENTEAFF.

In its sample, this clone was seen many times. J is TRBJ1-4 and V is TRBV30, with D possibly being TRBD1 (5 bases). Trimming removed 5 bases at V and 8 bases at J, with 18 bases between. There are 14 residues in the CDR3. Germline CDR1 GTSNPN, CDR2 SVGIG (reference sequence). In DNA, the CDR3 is TGTGCCTGGGCTACCCCTTGGGGGTTCGAAAAACTGTTTTTT. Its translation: CAWATPWGFEKLFF.

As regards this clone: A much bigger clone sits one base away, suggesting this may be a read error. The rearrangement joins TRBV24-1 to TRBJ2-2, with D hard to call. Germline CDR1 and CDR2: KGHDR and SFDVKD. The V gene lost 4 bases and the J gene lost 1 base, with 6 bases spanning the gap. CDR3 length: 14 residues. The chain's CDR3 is CATSEAMNTGELFF. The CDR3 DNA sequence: TGTGCCACCAGTGAAGCCATGAACACCGGGGAGCTGTTTTTT.

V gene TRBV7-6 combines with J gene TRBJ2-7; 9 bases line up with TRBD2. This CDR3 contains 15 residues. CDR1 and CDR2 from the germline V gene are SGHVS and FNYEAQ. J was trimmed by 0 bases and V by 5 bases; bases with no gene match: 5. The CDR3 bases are TGTGCCAGCAGCCCGCTAGCGGGATCCTCCTACGAGCAGTACTTC. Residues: CASSPLAGSSYEQYF.

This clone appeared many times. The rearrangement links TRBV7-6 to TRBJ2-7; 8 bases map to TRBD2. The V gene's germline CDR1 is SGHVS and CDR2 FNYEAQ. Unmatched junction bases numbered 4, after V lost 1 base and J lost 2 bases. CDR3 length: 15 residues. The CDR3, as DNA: TGTGCCAGCAGCTTAGACGGGACTAGAACCTACGAGCAGTACTTC. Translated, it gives CASSLDGTRTYEQYF.

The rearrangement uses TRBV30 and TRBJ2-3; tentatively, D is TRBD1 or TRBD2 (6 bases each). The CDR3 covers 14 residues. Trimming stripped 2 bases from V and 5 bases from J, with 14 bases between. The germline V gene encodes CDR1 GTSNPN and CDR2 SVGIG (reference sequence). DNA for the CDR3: TGTGCCTGGAGTAGGGGGGAGTCAGGAGATACGCAGTATTTT. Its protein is CAWSRGESGDTQYF.

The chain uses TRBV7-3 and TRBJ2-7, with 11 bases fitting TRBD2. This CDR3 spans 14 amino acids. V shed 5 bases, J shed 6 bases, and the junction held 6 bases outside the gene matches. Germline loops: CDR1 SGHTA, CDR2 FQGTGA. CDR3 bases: TGTGCCAGCAGCCCCATAGCGGGAGGGCCCGAGCAGTACTTC. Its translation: CASSPIAGGPEQYF.

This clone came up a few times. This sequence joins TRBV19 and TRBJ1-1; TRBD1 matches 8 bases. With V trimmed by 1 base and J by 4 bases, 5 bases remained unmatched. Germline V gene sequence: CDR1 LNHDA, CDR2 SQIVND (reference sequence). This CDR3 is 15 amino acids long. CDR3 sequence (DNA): TGTGCCAGTAGTATAGCGGGTCAGGGGGCCACTGAAGCTTTCTTT. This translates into CASSIAGQGATEAFF.

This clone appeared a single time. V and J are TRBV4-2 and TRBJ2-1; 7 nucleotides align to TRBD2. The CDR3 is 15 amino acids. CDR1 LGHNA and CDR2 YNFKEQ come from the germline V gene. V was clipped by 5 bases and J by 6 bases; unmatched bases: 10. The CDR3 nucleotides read TGTGCCAGCAGCTCCAGACTAGCCTACGGCAATGAGCAGTTCTTC. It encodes CASSSRLAYGNEQFF.

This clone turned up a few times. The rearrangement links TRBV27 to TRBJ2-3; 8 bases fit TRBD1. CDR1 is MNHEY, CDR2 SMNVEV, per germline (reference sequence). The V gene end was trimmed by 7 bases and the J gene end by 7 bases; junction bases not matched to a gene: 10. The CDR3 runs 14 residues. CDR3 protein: CASIYTGGTYTQYF. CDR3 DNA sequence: TGTGCCAGCATTTATACAGGGGGTACATATACGCAGTATTTT.

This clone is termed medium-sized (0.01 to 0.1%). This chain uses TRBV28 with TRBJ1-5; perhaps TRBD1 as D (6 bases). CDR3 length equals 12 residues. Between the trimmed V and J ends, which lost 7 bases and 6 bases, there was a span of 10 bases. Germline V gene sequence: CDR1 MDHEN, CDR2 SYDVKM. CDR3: CASNQGSQPQHF. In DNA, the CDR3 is TGTGCCAGCAACCAGGGGAGTCAGCCCCAGCATTTT.

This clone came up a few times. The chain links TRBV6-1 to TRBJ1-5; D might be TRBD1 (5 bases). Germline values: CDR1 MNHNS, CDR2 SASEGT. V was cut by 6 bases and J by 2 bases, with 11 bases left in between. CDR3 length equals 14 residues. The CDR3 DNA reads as TGTGCCAGCAGAGCAGGGATTGGCAATCAGCCCCAGCATTTT. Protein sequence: CASRAGIGNQPQHF.

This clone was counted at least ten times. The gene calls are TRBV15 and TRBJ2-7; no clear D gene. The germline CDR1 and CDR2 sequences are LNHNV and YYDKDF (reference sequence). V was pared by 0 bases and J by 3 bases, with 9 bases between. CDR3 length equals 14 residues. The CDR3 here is CATSRDGVIYEQYF. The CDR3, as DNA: TGTGCCACCAGCAGAGATGGAGTTATCTACGAGCAGTACTTC.

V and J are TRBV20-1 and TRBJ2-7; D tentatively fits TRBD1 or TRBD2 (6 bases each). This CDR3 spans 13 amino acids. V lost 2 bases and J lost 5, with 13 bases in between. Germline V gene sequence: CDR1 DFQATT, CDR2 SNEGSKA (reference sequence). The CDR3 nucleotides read TGCAGTGCTAGACCGGGGGCCCTTAACGAGCAGTACTTC. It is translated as CSARPGALNEQYF.

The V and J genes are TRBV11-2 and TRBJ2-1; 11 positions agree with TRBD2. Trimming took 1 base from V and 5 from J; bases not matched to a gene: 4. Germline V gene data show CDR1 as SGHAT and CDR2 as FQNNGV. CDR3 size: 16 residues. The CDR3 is CASSLGIAGGDNEQFF. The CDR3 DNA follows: TGTGCCAGCAGCTTAGGGATAGCGGGGGGGGACAATGAGCAGTTCTTC. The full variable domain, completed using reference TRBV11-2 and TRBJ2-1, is EAGVAQSPRYKIIEKRQSVAFWCNPISGHATLYWYQQILGQGPKLLIQFQNNGVVDDSQLPKDRFSAERLKGVDSTLKIQPAKLEDSAVYLCASSLGIAGGDNEQFFGPGTRLTVL.

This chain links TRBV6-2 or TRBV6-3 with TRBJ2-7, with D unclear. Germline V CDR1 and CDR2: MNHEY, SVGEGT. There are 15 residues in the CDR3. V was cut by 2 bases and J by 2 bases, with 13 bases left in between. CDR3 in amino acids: CASSYNIDLTYEQYF. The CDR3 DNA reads TGTGCCAGCAGTTACAATATAGACCTAACCTACGAGCAGTACTTC.

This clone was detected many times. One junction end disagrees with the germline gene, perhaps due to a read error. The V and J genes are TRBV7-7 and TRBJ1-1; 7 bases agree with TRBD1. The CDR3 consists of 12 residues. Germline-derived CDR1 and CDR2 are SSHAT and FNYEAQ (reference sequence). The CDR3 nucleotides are TGTGCTAGCAGCCGACAGGGAATTGAAGCTTTCTTT. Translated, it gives CASSRQGIEAFF. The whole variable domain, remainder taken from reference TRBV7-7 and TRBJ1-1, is GAGVSQSPRYKVTKRGQDVTLRCDPISSHATLYWYQQALGQGPEFLTYFNYEAQPDKSGLPSDRFSAERPEGSISTLTIQRTEQRDSAMYRCASSRQGIEAFFGQGTRLTVV.

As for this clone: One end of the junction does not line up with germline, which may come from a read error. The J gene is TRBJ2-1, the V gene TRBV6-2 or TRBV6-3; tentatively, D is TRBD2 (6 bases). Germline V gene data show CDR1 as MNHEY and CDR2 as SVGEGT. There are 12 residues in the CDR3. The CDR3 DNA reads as TGTGCCAGCACCCGACTAGGCAATGAGAAGTTCTTC. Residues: CASTRLGNEKFF.

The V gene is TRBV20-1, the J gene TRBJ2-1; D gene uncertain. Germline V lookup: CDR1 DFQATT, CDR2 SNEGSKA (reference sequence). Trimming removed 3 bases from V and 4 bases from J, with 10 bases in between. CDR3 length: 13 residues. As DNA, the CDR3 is TGCAGTGCTAGGGGCGACGATTACAATGAGCAGTTCTTC. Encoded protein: CSARGDDYNEQFF.

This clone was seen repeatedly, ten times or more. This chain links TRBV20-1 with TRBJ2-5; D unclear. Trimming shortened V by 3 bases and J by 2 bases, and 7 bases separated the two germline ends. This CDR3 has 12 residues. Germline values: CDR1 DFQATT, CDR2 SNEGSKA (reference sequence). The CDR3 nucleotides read TGCAGTGCTAGGGACGATCAAGAGACCCAGTACTTC. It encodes CSARDDQETQYF.

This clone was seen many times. This chain's CDR3 is CASSPYGTLLNTGELFF. The CDR3 nucleotides are TGTGCCAGCAGTCCATACGGGACACTTCTTAACACCGGGGAGCTGTTTTTT. V usage is TRBV6-2 or TRBV6-3 and J usage is TRBJ2-2; a possible D gene is TRBD1 (6 bases). V lost 5 bases to trimming and J lost 2 bases, with 18 bases between them. Germline loops: CDR1 MNHEY, CDR2 SVGEGT. This CDR3 spans 17 amino acids.

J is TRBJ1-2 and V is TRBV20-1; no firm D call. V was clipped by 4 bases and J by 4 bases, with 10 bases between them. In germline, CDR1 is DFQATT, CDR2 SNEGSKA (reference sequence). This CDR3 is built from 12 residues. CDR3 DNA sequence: TGCAGTGCTAAGGTCCGGATCTATGGCTACACCTTC. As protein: CSAKVRIYGYTF.